This is a list of T cell receptor beta chains from one sample in a study of blood T cell repertoires in COVID-19. This table comes from immunoSEQ multiplex PCR, and its TCRdb copy is limited to in-frame clones, with some not included. The sample shows roughly 250,000 clones, around 87% of them seen only once. Sequencing input: PBMCs or T cells enriched from blood (not recorded which). The origin of the receptors is a woman under 40 with acute COVID-19. CDR3s include the opening cysteine and the closing phenylalanine or tryptophan. D genes are given only for firm matches. Part of the rows lack a size; the others show once, few, many or a class for expanded clones.

J	V	D	size	DNA	CDR3
TRBJ1-2	TRBV29-1	.	.	TGCAGCGTACAGGTGATTAACTATGGCTACACCTTC	CSVQVINYGYTF
TRBJ1-2	TRBV6-8	.	.	TGTGCCAGCAGTATCAACCCCGGGAGAGGAGGTGCCTATGGCTACACCTTC	CASSINPGRGGAYGYTF
TRBJ1-2	TRBV18	.	.	TGTGCCAGCTCCTCACAAGAGAATCTTAGGGGGTTCAATGGCTACACCTTC	CASSSQENLRGFNGYTF
TRBJ2-1	TRBV11-3	TRBD2	.	TGTGCCAGCAGCTCATTTACTAGCGCCTCCGTGAATGAGCAGTTCTTC	CASSSFTSASVNEQFF
TRBJ1-2	TRBV7-2	.	.	TGTGCCAGCAGTAATTCAGGGGTCAACTATGGCTACACCTTC	CASSNSGVNYGYTF
TRBJ1-2	TRBV7-9	TRBD1	.	TGTGCCAGCAGCGGCCCGGGACAGGGTAACTATGGCTACACCTTC	CASSGPGQGNYGYTF
TRBJ2-1	TRBV9	.	.	TGTGCCAGCAGCGCCAACTACGATGAGCAGTTCTTC	CASSANYDEQFF
TRBJ1-6	TRBV28	.	once	TGTGCCAGCAGCCCCGGGACTAAGGGGTCACCCCTCCACTTT	CASSPGTKGSPLHF
TRBJ2-7	TRBV19	.	.	TGTGCCAGAAAGCGGACGTGCCGGACGGTACACTTCTACGATGAGCAGTACTTC	CARKRTCRTVHFYDEQYF
TRBJ2-7	TRBV28	TRBD2	.	TGTGCCAGCAGTTTAGTAGCGGGAGGAGGCGAGCAGTACTTC	CASSLVAGGGEQYF
TRBJ2-7	TRBV6-5	.	.	TGTGCCAGCAGCGCAGGGGAAGCCTACGAGCAGTACTTC	CASSAGEAYEQYF
TRBJ2-7	TRBV3-1/TRBV3-2	TRBD1	.	TGTGCCAGCAGCCAGGCTCACCGGGACAGGGGCCGTTGGCACTACGAGCAGTACTTC	CASSQAHRDRGRWHYEQYF
TRBJ1-1	TRBV28	TRBD1	.	TGTGCCAGCAGGTATCAGGGGGCTGCTGAAGCTTTCTTT	CASRYQGAAEAFF
TRBJ1-6	TRBV28	.	.	TGTGCCAGCAGAACAGGGAGCTCCTATAATTCACCCCTCCACTTT	CASRTGSSYNSPLHF
TRBJ2-7	TRBV2	.	.	TGTGCCAGCAGGAGACAGCCCTACGAGCAGTACTTC	CASRRQPYEQYF
TRBJ1-1	TRBV5-1	TRBD1	.	TGCGCCAGCAGCACGACAGGGTTTCTCTCGAACACTGAAGCTTTCTTT	CASSTTGFLSNTEAFF
TRBJ2-1	TRBV29-1	.	.	TGCAGCGTCCCCAACTACAATGAGCAGTTCTTC	CSVPNYNEQFF
TRBJ1-1	TRBV18	TRBD1	.	TGTGCCAGCTCACCTCTAGGACAGGGTGCCGTGAACACTGAAGCTTTCTTT	CASSPLGQGAVNTEAFF
TRBJ1-2	TRBV29-1	.	.	TGCAGCGTTGGCGAGATTAACTATGGCTACACCTTC	CSVGEINYGYTF
TRBJ1-4	TRBV7-9	.	.	TGTGCCAGCAGCTCAGAGGGAGGGGCAACTAATGAAAAACTGTTTTTT	CASSSEGGATNEKLFF
TRBJ2-1	TRBV19	.	.	TGTGCCAGTAGTCGTACCTCTTGGAGTGATGAGCAGTTCTTC	CASSRTSWSDEQFF
TRBJ1-5	TRBV19	.	.	TGTGCCAGTAGTATCGGAGGCCCCCATAGCAATCAGCCCCAGCATTTT	CASSIGGPHSNQPQHF
TRBJ1-6	TRBV7-6	.	once	TGTGCCAGCAGTCTTAGGACAGCTCAACAAGGACCCCTCCACTTT	CASSLRTAQQGPLHF
TRBJ1-1	TRBV27	TRBD1	.	TGTGCCAGCGCGTTACAGGGGGCTGACACTGAAGCTTTCTTT	CASALQGADTEAFF
TRBJ1-5	TRBV18	.	few	TGTGCCAGCTCACGAGAGAGCAATCAGCCCCAGCATTTT	CASSRESNQPQHF
TRBJ2-3	TRBV7-6	.	.	TGTGCCAGCAGCTCACTTGAGCTGGGGCGGGATACGCAGTATTTT	CASSSLELGRDTQYF
TRBJ2-7	TRBV6-5	.	.	TGTGCCAGCAGTTACAGCCCAGGGATTAGTGGGGAGCAGTACTTC	CASSYSPGISGEQYF
TRBJ1-1	TRBV18	.	.	TGTGCCAGCTCACGAACGGGGGGAGCGGACACTGAAGCTTTCTTT	CASSRTGGADTEAFF
TRBJ1-1	TRBV11-3	TRBD1	.	TGTGCCAGCAGCTTAACAGGGGGCACTGAAGCTTTCTTT	CASSLTGGTEAFF
TRBJ2-2	TRBV28	TRBD2	once	TGTGCCAGCAGCTCCGCTTTCGGAAGCGGGAGGCCGTTCGCCGGGGAGCTGTTTTTT	CASSSAFGSGRPFAGELFF
TRBJ2-7	TRBV7-9	TRBD1	.	TGTGCCAGCAGATCCGGGACAGGGACGTTTTACGAGCAGTACTTC	CASRSGTGTFYEQYF
TRBJ1-1	TRBV5-1	.	.	TGCGCCAGCAGCTTGTTTTCGGGGAACACTGAAGCTTTCTTT	CASSLFSGNTEAFF
TRBJ1-4	TRBV19	.	.	TGTGCCAGTACCCAAAATGAAAAACTGTTTTTT	CASTQNEKLFF
TRBJ1-1	TRBV20-1	.	.	TGCAGTGCTAGAGATGGGCCTTTAGCTTTCTTT	CSARDGPLAFF
TRBJ2-1	TRBV3-1/TRBV3-2	.	.	TGTGCCAGCAGCCCCGACACGGATTACAATGAGCAGTTCTTC	CASSPDTDYNEQFF
TRBJ2-6	TRBV11-2	.	.	TGTGCCAGCAGCACCACCCCCGTTACTCTGGCTGGGGCCAACGTCCTGACTTTC	CASSTTPVTLAGANVLTF
TRBJ2-2	TRBV7-2	TRBD1	.	TGTGCCAGCAGCCGGAGACAGGGGAACACCGGGGAGCTGTTTTTT	CASSRRQGNTGELFF
TRBJ2-6	TRBV28	.	once	TGTGCCAGCAGTGGGGACACCGGCACGACTGGGGCCAACGTCCTGACTTTC	CASSGDTGTTGANVLTF
TRBJ2-7	TRBV6-5	.	.	TGTGCCAGCAGTCCTCGCCCCCCCTCGGGCTACGAGCAGTACTTC	CASSPRPPSGYEQYF
TRBJ2-1	TRBV19	TRBD2	.	TGTGCCAGTAGTATAGTAACCAGCGGGAGGTTTAATGAGCAGTTCTTC	CASSIVTSGRFNEQFF
TRBJ1-2	TRBV18	.	few	TGTGCCAGCTCACCTTCAACACGGGGGGGGCCCCCCTCTGGCTACACCTTC	CASSPSTRGGPPSGYTF
TRBJ2-7	TRBV2	.	.	TGTGCCAGCAGTGAACCAGGGGACGAGCAGTACTTC	CASSEPGDEQYF